The entry below describes one T cell receptor (beta chain). TCRdb's table, derived via immunoSEQ multiplex PCR, lists solely in-frame clones and lacks some. The sample includes around 150,000 clones, about nine tenths of them seen just once. These data are taken from a study of blood T cell repertoires in COVID-19. Turning to the study itself: Italy, Spain and the United States were the sources of the convalescent and acute COVID-19 samples.

The ends were cut back, 5 bases at V and 2 bases at J, with 16 bases in the middle. Looked up from germline, CDR1 is PRHDT and CDR2 is FYEKMQ (reference sequence). CDR3 length: 15 residues. The sequence came from a woman aged 60 to 75 who had recovered from COVID-19. Sequencing was done on a sample of peripheral blood. The V call is TRBV13, the J call TRBJ2-7; D perhaps matches TRBD1 (6 bases). In nucleotides, the CDR3 is TGTGCCAGCAGCCTAGCTGCTGGACAGACCTACGAGCAGTACTTC. It yields the protein CASSLAAGQTYEQYF.